This T cell receptor beta chain appears in the sequencing data of a study of cytomegalovirus exposure and HLA in healthy donors. Trimming shortened V by 3 bases and J by 5 bases, and 11 bases separated the two germline ends. This CDR3 is 13 amino acids long. From germline, CDR1 is SGDLS and CDR2 YYNGEE. Details on this clone: Antigen unknown.

General observations from the study: For TCR beta chains, V- and J-gene trimming was later linked to a missense DCLRE1C variant. For most TCR beta V segments, an earlier analysis put the productive rate at about 87% or about 30% of the time.

PCR employed 60 Vbeta and 13 Jbeta primers. Sequenced by immunoSEQ multiplex PCR; TCRdb stores in-frame clones only, minus some. The sample yields approximately 150,000 clones, about 60% seen once. The sequence came from an older woman in good health and CMV-seropositive. Source material: PBMCs. The gene calls are TRBV9 and TRBJ2-5; D call uncertain. For the CDR3, the DNA is TGTGCCAGCAGCGCTTCCCCCGCGGAGACCCAGTACTTC. This translates into CASSASPAETQYF.